Sequencing of this T cell receptor beta chain was carried out in a study of blood T cell repertoires in COVID-19. Across the study: Acute and convalescent COVID-19 samples came from the United States, Italy and Spain. PBMCs, B-cell-depleted T cells, or T cells provided the cDNA or gDNA that made up the material.

The V and J ends lost 5 bases and 7 bases, in that order; junction bases with no gene match: 11. Germline V CDR1 and CDR2: SEHNR, FQNEAQ (reference sequence). This CDR3 spans 16 amino acids. Participant age was about 18 to 89 years, and participants resided in about 25 US areas. Authors' analysis steps: Using reference gene primer amplification, nucleated cell counts were estimated. Some clones are missing from TCRdb's copy, which holds only in-frame ones; the method was immunoSEQ multiplex PCR. V, J and clone size are those of that table, while D and trimming were read from the DNA. In the table there are approximately 490,000 clones, about nine tenths of which are singletons.

This sequence originates from a young woman who had recovered from COVID-19. Sequenced material: PBMCs or T cells enriched from blood (not recorded which). The genes are TRBV7-9 and TRBJ2-1, with 10 bases identical to TRBD1. CDR3 sequence reads: CASSVTGTGVGNEQFF. CDR3 DNA: TGTGCCAGCAGCGTCACTGGGACAGGGGTTGGGAATGAGCAGTTCTTC. Combining the CDR3 with reference TRBV7-9 and TRBJ2-1 gives the whole variable domain DTGVSQNPRHKITKRGQNVTFRCDPISEHNRLYWYRQTLGQGPEFLTYFQNEAQLEKSRLLSDRFSAERPKGSFSTLEIQRTEQGDSAMYLCASSVTGTGVGNEQFFGPGTRLTVL.